This T cell receptor (beta chain) was retrieved from a study of chemoradiotherapy in HPV16-positive cancers. About this clone: What it recognizes is unknown.

Study findings and constraints: HPV-responsive T-cell expansion during chemoradiotherapy was linked to improved recurrence-free survival in HPV16-positive patients.

V trimming: 6 bases; J trimming: 5 bases; junction bases outside the gene matches: 3. Germline CDR1 reads SQVTM; CDR2 reads ANQGSEA. The CDR3 spans 12 residues. This table comes from immunoSEQ multiplex PCR, and its TCRdb copy is limited to in-frame clones, with some not included. The sample lists under 20,000 clones; approximately 84% were seen once. V and J are TRBV29-1 and TRBJ2-2; 7 nucleotides align to TRBD1. The sequences come from blood, collected from a patient who underwent chemoradiotherapy. The TCR comes from a human donor with HPV-associated anogenital cancer. CDR3 bases: TGCAGCGTGGGACAGCGGACCGGGGAGCTGTTTTTT. Translated: CSVGQRTGELFF.